The present T cell receptor beta chain was sequenced within a study of beta chain features in type 1 diabetes. Donors underwent one heparinised blood draw, about 0.12 L on average. Stem cell-like memory, regulatory, central memory and naive CD4+ cells were sorted via CD45RO/CCR7/CD25/CD127/CD95/CD27. Study findings and constraints: Within each of all four CD4+ subsets, Type 1 diabetes patients had TCRB CDR3s that were moderately but significantly shorter.

The germline V gene encodes CDR1 LGHNA and CDR2 YSLEER. The CDR3 has 13 residues. V lost 1 base and J 8 bases, leaving 9 bases between the germline ends. The entirety of the isolated RNA underwent reverse transcription, so expressed TCRB transcripts were sequenced. Profiled with immunoSEQ multiplex PCR; TCRdb holds only in-frame clones, not every one. The repertoire includes a few hundred thousand clones, about 26% of them detected once, and 3% to 4% sits in the top ten. This clone was found many times. Its antigen is as yet unknown. The clonotype was recovered from a man aged 30-40 years in good health. The V gene is TRBV4-3, the J gene TRBJ2-1; D gene ambiguous. The sequencing sample was made of central memory CD4+ T cells from blood. DNA of the CDR3: TGCGCCAGCAGCCAAGGCTGGGTTGATGAGCAGTTCTTC. Translation: CASSQGWVDEQFF.